This note documents a single TCR beta chain sequence. Its antigen is still unknown. The repertoire was sequenced with immunoSEQ multiplex PCR; TCRdb's copy has only in-frame clones and lacks some. Here the sample spans 2 million to 3 million clones, approximately 93% being singletons. This entry is derived from a study of shared clonotypes between healthy human individuals. General study points: Generation probabilities were higher for clonotypes shared across all four sorted-subset donors than for unshared ones.

The sample comprised naive CD4+ T cells from PBMCs. Described subset: CD45RA+ positively selected. The sequence was collected from a man aged 18-30 years in good health. Some clones in this sample may be carry-over from other donors' samples.

The DNA of the CDR3 is TGTGCCAGCAGCGGTCGGACTAGCGGTCTAAGATGGACCCAGTACTTC. Translating gives CASSGRTSGLRWTQYF. V gene TRBV5-6 combines with J gene TRBJ2-5; 10 bases align to TRBD2. The CDR3 is 16 residues long. The V gene's germline CDR1 is SGHDT and CDR2 YYEEEE. V lost 4 bases to trimming and J lost 7 bases; unmatched junction nucleotides: 13.